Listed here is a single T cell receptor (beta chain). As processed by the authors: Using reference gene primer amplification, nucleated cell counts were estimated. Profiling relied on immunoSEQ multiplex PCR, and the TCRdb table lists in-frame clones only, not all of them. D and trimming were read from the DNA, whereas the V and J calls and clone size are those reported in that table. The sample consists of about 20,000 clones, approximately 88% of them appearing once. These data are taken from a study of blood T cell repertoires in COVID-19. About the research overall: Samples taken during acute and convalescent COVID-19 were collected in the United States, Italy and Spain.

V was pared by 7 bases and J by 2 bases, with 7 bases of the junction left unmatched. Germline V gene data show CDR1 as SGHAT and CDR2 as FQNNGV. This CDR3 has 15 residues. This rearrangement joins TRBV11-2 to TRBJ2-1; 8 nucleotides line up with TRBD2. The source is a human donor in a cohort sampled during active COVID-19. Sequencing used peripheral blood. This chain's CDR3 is CASTPSGGAYNEQFF. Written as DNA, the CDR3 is TGTGCCAGCACCCCATCCGGGGGGGCCTACAATGAGCAGTTCTTC.